These T cell receptor beta chains were read from a single sample in a study of cytomegalovirus exposure and HLA in healthy donors. Sequencing used immunoSEQ multiplex PCR; TCRdb keeps in-frame clones, though not all of them. This sample's clone table lists approximately 70,000 clones. What was sequenced was PBMCs. These receptors were taken from a female donor in good health and CMV-seropositive. Both conserved end residues are part of each CDR3. Fields, in order: J gene, V gene, D gene, CDR3 protein. A D gene is named only where the DNA matches it firmly.

TRBJ2-2 | TRBV4-2 | TRBD2 | CASSRAQLAVQAGELFF
TRBJ2-7 | TRBV6-1 | - | CASLVDNSYEQYF
TRBJ2-1 | TRBV7-7 | TRBD2 | CASSPAGPFYNEQFF
TRBJ2-2 | TRBV6-6 | - | CASLANTGELFF
TRBJ2-7 | TRBV7-9 | TRBD2 | CASSIIKAGGPYEQYF
TRBJ2-5 | TRBV9 | - | CASSVEWSGETQYF
TRBJ2-3 | TRBV5-1 | TRBD1 | CASSWGTGISTDTQYF
TRBJ2-5 | TRBV7-2 | TRBD2 | CASSLDPSGETQYF
TRBJ1-3 | TRBV19 | - | CASRYQESGTEFGNTIYF
TRBJ1-5 | TRBV6-5 | TRBD1 | CASRATGYQPQHF
TRBJ1-6 | TRBV4-3 | TRBD1 | CASSQEDRFNSPLHF
TRBJ1-6 | TRBV7-9 | - | CASSLRVSSYNSPLHF
TRBJ2-1 | TRBV7-9 | TRBD2 | CASSPPGLAGVYDEQFF
TRBJ1-5 | TRBV28 | - | CVLRRRNQPQHF
TRBJ1-1 | TRBV5-1 | - | CASSFVRGEAFF
TRBJ2-7 | TRBV28 | TRBD2 | CASSLSEREVSYEQYF
TRBJ1-1 | TRBV7-2 | - | CASSLDHSSNTEAFF
TRBJ1-6 | TRBV19 | TRBD1 | CASSIEARDRGYNSPLHF
TRBJ1-4 | TRBV18 | - | CASSPPDSYNEKLFF
TRBJ1-5 | TRBV18 | TRBD1 | CASSLTGTGATNQPQHF
TRBJ2-7 | TRBV15 | - | CATSSSPGASSYEQYF
TRBJ1-2 | TRBV18 | - | CASSPWGPNYGYTF
TRBJ2-7 | TRBV25-1 | - | CASSEFTGRAYEQYF
TRBJ2-7 | TRBV5-1 | TRBD2 | CASTPGGSSYEQYF
TRBJ2-5 | TRBV5-1 | - | CASNEGGGEETQYF
TRBJ2-1 | TRBV28 | TRBD2 | CASSFSGTRNNEQFF
TRBJ1-2 | TRBV7-9 | - | CASSLETGNYGYTF
TRBJ2-5 | TRBV5-4 | TRBD2 | CASSLPSGGAMETQYF
TRBJ2-5 | TRBV5-1 | - | CASSREYQETQYF
TRBJ2-7 | TRBV10-3 | TRBD1 | CAISDGQASSYEQYF
TRBJ2-7 | TRBV4-1 | TRBD2 | CASSHGTSGATYEQYF
TRBJ2-3 | TRBV9 | TRBD1 | CASSVTGYGTDTQYF
TRBJ1-6 | TRBV13 | TRBD1 | CASSLGTGGVSSPLHF
TRBJ1-1 | TRBV18 | - | CASSRSGNTEAFF
TRBJ2-7 | TRBV28 | TRBD2 | CASKAGGVHEQYF
TRBJ2-7 | TRBV18 | - | CASSPPLLYEQYF
TRBJ1-2 | TRBV11-1 | - | CASSGQGPNYGYTF
TRBJ1-6 | TRBV29-1 | TRBD1 | CSVGQDRNSPLHF
TRBJ1-1 | TRBV10-3 | - | CAISVGGTEAFF
TRBJ1-5 | TRBV4-1 | - | CASSQDPVIQPQHF
TRBJ2-5 | TRBV14 | - | CAIPVPRSQETQYF
TRBJ1-2 | TRBV28 | - | CASSAPGEYTF
TRBJ2-7 | TRBV5-1 | - | CASSSGLSLLEQYF
TRBJ1-2 | TRBV4-3 | - | CASSQQGNYGYTF
TRBJ2-1 | TRBV10-3 | - | CAISVGGRPNNEQFF
TRBJ2-1 | TRBV11-3 | - | CASSLDNEQFF